This T cell receptor beta chain comes out of a study of blood T cell repertoires in COVID-19. Some clones are missing from TCRdb's copy, which holds only in-frame ones; the method was immunoSEQ multiplex PCR. The table has some 290,000 clones, around 78% seen once. V lost 6 bases to trimming and J lost 2 bases; unmatched junction nucleotides: 4. The CDR3 has 15 amino acids. CDR1 and CDR2 from the germline V gene are MNHEY and SVGAGI. The sequence was collected from a man aged 60-69 years who had recovered from COVID-19. The V call is TRBV6-5, the J call TRBJ1-6; 7 nucleotides match TRBD1. Sequencing used peripheral blood. This chain's CDR3 is CASRTGSAYNSPLHF. CDR3 bases: TGTGCCAGCAGGACAGGGAGCGCCTATAATTCACCCCTCCACTTT.